This T cell receptor (beta chain) was found in a study of STAT5B mutations in CD4+ large granular lymphocyte leukemia. Turning to this clone: No antigen is known for it.

Study outcomes and limitations: TRBV06-family usage was enriched in top patient clones (8/27) versus controls (2/35).

The assay was run at survey level. TCRdb's table, derived via immunoSEQ multiplex PCR, lists solely in-frame clones and lacks some. The repertoire has about 30,000 clones, approximately 80% of them found once; the top ten carry just over 2.5%. The ends were cut back, 5 bases at V and 4 bases at J, with 22 bases in the middle. CDR1 and CDR2 from the germline V gene are SEHNR and FQNEAQ (reference sequence). CDR3 size: 17 residues. The sequence derives from a human donor in good health. The V call is TRBV7-9, the J call TRBJ2-3; D gene unclear. The sequencing input was CD4+ T cells from blood buffy coats. This CDR3 reads CASSQPILDLSPDTQYF. In DNA, the CDR3 is TGTGCCAGCAGCCAGCCTATCCTCGACCTCTCCCCAGATACGCAGTATTTT.